This T cell receptor (beta chain) was sequenced during a study of blood T cell repertoires in COVID-19. Study as a whole: Samples representing acute and convalescent COVID-19 were sourced from the United States, Italy and Spain. From T cells, B-cell-depleted T cells, or PBMCs came the material, which was cDNA or gDNA.

As originally analysed: Researchers report that nucleated cell counts were estimated from reference gene primer amplification. Sequencing was performed with immunoSEQ multiplex PCR; in TCRdb, only in-frame clones are kept and a portion is missing. V and J calls and clone size come straight from that table; D and trimming were deduced from the DNA. The table includes 100,000 to 110,000 clones, about 90% detected once. Germline-derived CDR1 and CDR2 are SGHRS and YFSETQ. The CDR3 spans 13 residues. The V gene lost 3 bases and the J gene lost 0 bases, with 6 bases spanning the gap. The TCR comes from a man aged 30 to 45 in a cohort sampled during active COVID-19. Sample: peripheral blood. The rearrangement links TRBV5-1 to TRBJ1-1; a weak D match, TRBD1 (5 bases). CDR3 region: CASSWGLNTEAFF. The CDR3 nucleotides read TGCGCCAGCAGCTGGGGCCTGAACACTGAAGCTTTCTTT.